This is a list of T cell receptor beta chains from one sample in a study of beta chain features in type 1 diabetes. Using immunoSEQ multiplex PCR, the repertoire was profiled, and TCRdb retains in-frame clones only, with some absent. The sample contains 400,000 to 450,000 clones, approximately 15% of which appear only once. The sample consisted of naive CD4+ T cells from blood. The receptors derive from a man aged 25 to 40 in good health. Each CDR3 is given with its conserved first and last residue. The D gene is left open where the match is weak. Clone size is shown for a subset of rows, as once, few, many or a class of expanded clone.

TRBJ1-1 | few | TRBV7-8 | TRBD1 | TGTGCCAGCAGCCAGCGACAGGGGCGGTTGAACACTGAAGCTTTCTTT | CASSQRQGRLNTEAFF
TRBJ1-5 | few | TRBV15 | TRBD1 | TGTGCCACCAGCGTACGGACAGGGCTACTGCCCCAGCATTTT | CATSVRTGLLPQHF
TRBJ2-5 | - | TRBV14 | - | TGTGCCAGCAGCCAGGGGCAGGTATACCAAGAGACCCAGTACTTC | CASSQGQVYQETQYF
TRBJ2-1 | - | TRBV29-1 | - | TGCAGCGTTGAAAGGGTGGGTTACAATGAGCAGTTCTTC | CSVERVGYNEQFF
TRBJ2-3 | few | TRBV6-5 | - | TGTGCCAGCAGACGTGGGGATACGCAGTATTTT | CASRRGDTQYF
TRBJ2-3 | few | TRBV10-3 | TRBD2 | TGTGCCATCAAGCGGGAGGTCGTAGATACGCAGTATTTT | CAIKREVVDTQYF
TRBJ2-2 | - | TRBV5-1 | - | TGCGCCAGCAGCTTGGCAGAGAACACCGGGGAGCTGTTTTTT | CASSLAENTGELFF
TRBJ2-5 | few | TRBV5-1 | - | TGCGCCAGCAGTCAAGGAGGGTCAACCCAAGAGACCCAGTACTTC | CASSQGGSTQETQYF
TRBJ1-1 | few | TRBV15 | - | TGTGCCACCAGCAGAGAGGTTGTGGAGACACCCAGAGAAGCTTTCTTT | CATSREVVETPREAFF
TRBJ2-3 | - | TRBV27 | - | TGTGCCAGCAGCAAGAGACAGTTCACAGATACGCAGTATTTT | CASSKRQFTDTQYF
TRBJ2-7 | - | TRBV6-1 | TRBD1 | TGTGCCAGCGCGACAGGGGGCCGCTACGAGCAGTACTTC | CASATGGRYEQYF
TRBJ2-5 | few | TRBV5-1 | - | TGCGCCAGCAGCTTGGATGCTGCTGGAGAGACCCAGTACTTC | CASSLDAAGETQYF
TRBJ2-5 | few | TRBV20-1 | - | TGCAGTGCAAAAAGCGGGGAGACCCAGTACTTC | CSAKSGETQYF
TRBJ2-3 | - | TRBV5-1 | - | TGCGCCAGCAGCTTGAGTCCTAGCGGCACAGATACGCAGTATTTT | CASSLSPSGTDTQYF
TRBJ2-3 | few | TRBV30 | TRBD2 | TGTGCCACCAAGGAAAGCGGGAGGTTCACAGATACGCAGTATTTT | CATKESGRFTDTQYF
TRBJ1-1 | few | TRBV20-1 | - | TGCAGTGCCCCGGGCAGCAAATTT | CSAPGSKF
TRBJ2-1 | - | TRBV5-6 | - | TGTGCCAGCAGCTTAGCTACTCCCTCCAATGAGCAGTTCTTC | CASSLATPSNEQFF
TRBJ1-1 | - | TRBV27 | - | TGTGCCAGCAGTTTCGGGGGAAAGGAAACTGAAGCTTTCTTT | CASSFGGKETEAFF
TRBJ2-5 | - | TRBV5-1 | - | TGCGCCAGCAGCTTGATAGGCAGACAAGAGACCCAGTACTTC | CASSLIGRQETQYF
TRBJ1-1 | - | TRBV6-5 | - | TGTGCCAGCAGCCGACCGAACACTGAAGCTTTCTTT | CASSRPNTEAFF
TRBJ1-1 | - | TRBV4-3 | TRBD1 | TGCGCCAGCAGCCTAACTGGACAGGGGGGAACTGAAGCTTTCTTT | CASSLTGQGGTEAFF
TRBJ2-5 | few | TRBV5-1 | - | TGCGCCAGCAGTGTCGGCGGGAAAGAGACCCAGTACTTC | CASSVGGKETQYF
TRBJ2-3 | few | TRBV5-4 | - | TGTGCCAGCAGCCAAGAACTGGAGCGGACGCCCACAGATACGCAGTATTTT | CASSQELERTPTDTQYF
TRBJ2-3 | few | TRBV11-2 | - | TGTGCCAGCAGCTTAACCCTTAGCACAGATACGCAGTATTTT | CASSLTLSTDTQYF
TRBJ2-3 | - | TRBV27 | - | TGTGCCAGCAGTTTGGGGGGGGCGGCCACAGATACGCAGTATTTT | CASSLGGAATDTQYF
TRBJ1-6 | - | TRBV25-1 | - | TGTGCCAGCATGGGTAGGGGGGCCTCACCCCTCCACTTT | CASMGRGASPLHF
TRBJ1-5 | - | TRBV7-9 | TRBD1 | TGTGCCAGCAGCCGCCAGACCGGGACAGGGGGAGGTCAGCCCCAGCATTTT | CASSRQTGTGGGQPQHF
TRBJ1-3 | - | TRBV2 | - | TGTGCCAGCAGTCCTATCGGTAGGGGGTCTGGAAACACCATATATTTT | CASSPIGRGSGNTIYF
TRBJ1-1 | few | TRBV30 | - | TGTGCCTGGGGTAGAACATACCGGGACACTGAAGCTTTCTTT | CAWGRTYRDTEAFF
TRBJ1-2 | - | TRBV5-1 | TRBD1 | TGCGCCAGCAAACCGGGACAGAACTATGGCTACACCTTC | CASKPGQNYGYTF
TRBJ2-1 | few | TRBV4-3 | TRBD2 | TGCGCCAGCGGGGTAGTAGCGGGAGTAACGGACAATGAGCAGTTCTTC | CASGVVAGVTDNEQFF
TRBJ2-7 | - | TRBV10-3 | - | TGTGCCATCAAGGACAGCTCCTACGAGCAGTACTTC | CAIKDSSYEQYF
TRBJ2-1 | - | TRBV7-8 | TRBD2 | TGTGCCAGCAGCTCCCTAGCGGGGTGGGATGAGCAGTTCTTC | CASSSLAGWDEQFF
TRBJ1-2 | - | TRBV5-1 | - | TGCGCCAGCAGCTTGGAGGTGAGGGACTATGGCTACACCTTC | CASSLEVRDYGYTF
TRBJ1-5 | few | TRBV29-1 | - | TGCAGCGTTGAATTGGCAGGGGAGCGTGGGCCCCAGCATTTT | CSVELAGERGPQHF
TRBJ2-3 | few | TRBV27 | - | TGTGCCAGCAGTTTTTTGAGAGATACGCAGTATTTT | CASSFLRDTQYF
TRBJ1-3 | few | TRBV2 | - | TGTGCCAGCAGTGCGGTGCCCCTCTCTGGAAACACCATATATTTT | CASSAVPLSGNTIYF
TRBJ2-5 | few | TRBV5-4 | - | TGTGCCAGCAGCTCAATGGAGACCCAGTACTTC | CASSSMETQYF